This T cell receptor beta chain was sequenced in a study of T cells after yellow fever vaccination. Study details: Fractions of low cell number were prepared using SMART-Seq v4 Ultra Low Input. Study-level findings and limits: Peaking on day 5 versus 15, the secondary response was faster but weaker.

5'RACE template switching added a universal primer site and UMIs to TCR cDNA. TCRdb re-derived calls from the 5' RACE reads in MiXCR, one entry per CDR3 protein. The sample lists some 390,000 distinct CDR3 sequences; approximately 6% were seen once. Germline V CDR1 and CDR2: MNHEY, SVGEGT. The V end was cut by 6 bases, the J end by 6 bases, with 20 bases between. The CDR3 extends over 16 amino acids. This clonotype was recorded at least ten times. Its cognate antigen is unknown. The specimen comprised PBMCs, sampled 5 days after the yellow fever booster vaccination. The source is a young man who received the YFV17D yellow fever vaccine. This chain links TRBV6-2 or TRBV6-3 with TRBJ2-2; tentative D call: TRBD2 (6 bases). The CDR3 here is CASSNTAGPPPGELFF. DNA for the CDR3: TGTGCCAGCAGCAACACAGCGGGCCCCCCCCCCGGGGAGCTGTTTTTT.